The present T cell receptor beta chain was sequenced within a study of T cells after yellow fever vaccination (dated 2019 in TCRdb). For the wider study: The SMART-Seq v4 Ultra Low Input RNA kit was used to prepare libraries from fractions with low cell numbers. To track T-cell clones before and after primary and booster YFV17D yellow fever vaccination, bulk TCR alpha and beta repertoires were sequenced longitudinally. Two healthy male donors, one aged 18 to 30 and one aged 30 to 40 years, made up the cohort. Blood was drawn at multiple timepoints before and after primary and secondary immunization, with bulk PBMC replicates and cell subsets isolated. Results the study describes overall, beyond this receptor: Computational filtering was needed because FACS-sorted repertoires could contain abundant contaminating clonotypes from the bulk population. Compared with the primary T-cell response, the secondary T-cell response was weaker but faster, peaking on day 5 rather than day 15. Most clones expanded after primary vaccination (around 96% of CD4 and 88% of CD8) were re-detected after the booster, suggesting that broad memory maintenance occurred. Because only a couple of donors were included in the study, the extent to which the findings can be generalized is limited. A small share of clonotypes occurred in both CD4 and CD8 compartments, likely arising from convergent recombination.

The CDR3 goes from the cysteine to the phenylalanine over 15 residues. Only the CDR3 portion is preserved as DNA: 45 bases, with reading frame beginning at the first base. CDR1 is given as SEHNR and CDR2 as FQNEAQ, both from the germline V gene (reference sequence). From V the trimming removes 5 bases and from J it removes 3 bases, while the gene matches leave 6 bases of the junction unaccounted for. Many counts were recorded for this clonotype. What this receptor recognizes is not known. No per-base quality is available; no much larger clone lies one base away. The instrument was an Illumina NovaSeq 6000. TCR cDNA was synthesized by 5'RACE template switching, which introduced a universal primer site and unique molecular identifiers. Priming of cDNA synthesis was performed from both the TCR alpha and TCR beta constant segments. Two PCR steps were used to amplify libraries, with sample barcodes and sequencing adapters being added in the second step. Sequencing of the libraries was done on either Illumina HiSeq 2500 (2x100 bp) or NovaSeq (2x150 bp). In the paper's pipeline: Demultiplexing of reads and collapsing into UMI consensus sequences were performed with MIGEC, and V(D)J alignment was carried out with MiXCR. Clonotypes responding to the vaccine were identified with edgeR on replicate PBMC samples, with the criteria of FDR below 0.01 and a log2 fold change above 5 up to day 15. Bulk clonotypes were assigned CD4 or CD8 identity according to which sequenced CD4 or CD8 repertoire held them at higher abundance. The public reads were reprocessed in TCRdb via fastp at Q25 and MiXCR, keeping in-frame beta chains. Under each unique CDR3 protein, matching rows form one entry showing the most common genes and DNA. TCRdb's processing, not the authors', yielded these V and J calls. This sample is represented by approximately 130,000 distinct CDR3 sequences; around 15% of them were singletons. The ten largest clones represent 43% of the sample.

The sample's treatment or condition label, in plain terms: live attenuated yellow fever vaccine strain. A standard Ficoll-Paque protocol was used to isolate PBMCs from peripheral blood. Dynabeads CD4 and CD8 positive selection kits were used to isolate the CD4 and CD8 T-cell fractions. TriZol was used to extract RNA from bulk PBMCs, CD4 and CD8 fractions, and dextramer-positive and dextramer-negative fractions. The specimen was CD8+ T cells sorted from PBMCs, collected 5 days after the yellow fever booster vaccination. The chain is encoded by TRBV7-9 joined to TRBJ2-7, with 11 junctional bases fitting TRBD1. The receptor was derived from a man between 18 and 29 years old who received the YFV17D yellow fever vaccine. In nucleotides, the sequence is TGTGCCAGCAGCGTCGCCGGGACAGGGGGCTACGAGCAGTACTTC. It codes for CASSVAGTGGYEQYF.